The sequence of this T cell receptor beta chain was determined in a study of T cells after yellow fever vaccination (dated by TCRdb to the late 2010s). Context from the whole study: The SMART-Seq v4 Ultra Low Input RNA kit was used to prepare libraries from fractions with low cell numbers. Blood was drawn at multiple timepoints before and after primary and secondary immunization, with bulk PBMC replicates and cell subsets isolated. Two healthy male donors, one aged 18 to 30 and one aged 30 to 40 years, made up the cohort. To track T-cell clones before and after primary and booster YFV17D yellow fever vaccination, bulk TCR alpha and beta repertoires were sequenced longitudinally.

On this clonotype: Its antigen is not yet known. No base-level quality is on record; no much larger clone is a single base apart.

The germline V gene (reference sequence) specifies MNHNY as CDR1 and SVGAGI as CDR2. V is reduced by 0 bases and J by 4 bases, leaving a spacing of 12 bases between them. CDR3 length: 15 amino acids, cysteine to phenylalanine. Kept here is only the CDR3 DNA, which spans 45 bases and is read in frame from base 1. The treatment or condition label here, explained by the study, means: live attenuated yellow fever vaccine strain. At every blood-draw timepoint, two biological replicates of bulk PBMCs were collected. PBMCs were isolated from peripheral blood using a standard Ficoll-Paque protocol. RNA was extracted with TriZol from bulk PBMCs, CD4 and CD8 fractions, and dextramer-positive and dextramer-negative fractions. TCRdb lists the instrument as Illumina NovaSeq 6000. TCR cDNA was made using 5'RACE template switching, a step that added a universal primer site and unique molecular identifiers. Priming of cDNA synthesis was performed from both the TCR alpha and TCR beta constant segments. Libraries were amplified in two PCR steps, with sample barcodes and sequencing adapters added in the second step. Libraries were sequenced on Illumina HiSeq 2500 (2x100 bp) or NovaSeq (2x150 bp). Per the authors' processing: MIGEC was used to demultiplex reads and collapse the reads into UMI consensus sequences, and MiXCR was used for V(D)J alignment. Vaccine-responding clonotypes were identified with edgeR using replicate PBMC samples, with FDR below 0.01 and a log2 fold change above 5 up to day 15 being required. Bulk clonotypes were assigned CD4 or CD8 identity according to which sequenced CD4 or CD8 repertoire held them at higher abundance. Using fastp at Q25 and MiXCR, TCRdb reprocessed the public reads and kept productive beta chains. Entries are consolidated by CDR3 protein sequence, retaining the most common genes and DNA. TCRdb's processing, not the authors' own work, is the source of the V and J calls. The sample table records hundreds of thousands of distinct CDR3 sequences; over 4% of these occur just once. Together, the top ten hold around 23% of the sample.

General findings and caveats noted by the study authors: FACS-sorted repertoires could contain abundant contaminating clonotypes from the bulk population, so computational filtering was required. After the booster, most clones that had expanded after primary vaccination were detected again (about 95% of CD4 and 88% of CD8), suggesting broad maintenance of memory. A small fraction of clonotypes showed up in both the CD4 and CD8 compartments, probably as a result of convergent recombination. The secondary T-cell response was found to be weaker but faster than the primary response, with a peak reached on day 5 rather than on day 15. Because the study included only a couple of donors, the extent to which the findings can be generalized is limited.

This TCR came from a man aged 18 to 35 who received the YFV17D yellow fever vaccine. The sequence links TRBV6-6 to TRBJ2-5, with the D gene too uncertain to name. Sequencing used PBMCs, obtained 5 days after the yellow fever booster vaccination. The CDR3: CASSYSNGVGETQYF. The DNA sequence is as follows: TGTGCCAGCAGTTACTCGAATGGGGTAGGAGAGACCCAGTACTTC.